The source of this T cell receptor (beta chain) is a study of Ad26.COV2.S vaccination and SARS-CoV-2 variants. Clones were read by immunoSEQ multiplex PCR, and TCRdb kept only the in-frame ones, dropping some. The sample yields about 350,000 clones, about nine tenths seen once. The treatment: some 20 received Ad26.COV2.S at low or high dose, single or two shots; about five received placebo; per-sample allocation not given. Sampling took place 63 days after the first vaccine or placebo injection. Trimming took 5 bases from V and 2 from J; bases not matched to a gene: 8. Germline V lookup: CDR1 SEHNR, CDR2 FQNEAQ (reference sequence). The CDR3 runs to 15 residues.

The receptor was isolated from a person aged 18-60 years who received the Ad26.COV2.S COVID-19 vaccine or a placebo. The sequencing here drew on peripheral blood, taken in a trial of Ad26.COV2.S vaccine versus placebo. The rearrangement links TRBV7-9 to TRBJ2-7; 8 positions agree with TRBD2. CDR3 in DNA: TGTGCCAGCAGCCGGGGGGGCAGGCTAACCTACGAGCAGTACTTC. This codes for CASSRGGRLTYEQYF. The whole variable domain, remainder taken from reference TRBV7-9 and TRBJ2-7, is DTGVSQNPRHKITKRGQNVTFRCDPISEHNRLYWYRQTLGQGPEFLTYFQNEAQLEKSRLLSDRFSAERPKGSFSTLEIQRTEQGDSAMYLCASSRGGRLTYEQYFGPGTRLTVT.